Shown below are 9 T cell receptor beta chains from a single sample sequenced in a study of tissue T cells after allogeneic stem cell transplantation. As for time point: mouse harvest day 14 after allogeneic transplant. Each mouse received 10^7 T-cell-depleted marrow cells plus 10^6 splenic CD5+ T cells by tail vein. Assay used: immunoSEQ multiplex PCR; TCRdb lists only in-frame clones, some missing. Of under 8,000 clones in the sample, about 35% were seen once. The source material was skin. These TCRs come from a female BALB/c mouse given C57BL/6 T cells with graft-versus-host disease after an allogeneic hematopoietic cell transplant.

Concerning this clone itself: Any gene name here is a mouse gene name. Sequencing ends 1 residue short of the CDR3 end; the germline J gene provides the rest. The chain has TRBV26 and TRBJ1-2; D remains ambiguous. Trimming pared 0 bases from V and 4 bases from J, leaving 0 bases between. This CDR3 spans 11 amino acids. CDR1 and CDR2 (germline): KGHPV, FQNQEV (reference sequence). The DNA read from the CDR3 is TGTGCCAGCAGTCTGTCCTCCGACTACACC. It encodes CASSLSSDYT. The full CDR3 is CASSLSSDYTF.

To note about this clone: The junction does not match germline at one end; this may be a read error. Gene names and germline refer to mouse. The CDR3 end falls 1 residue outside the read, so it is completed with the germline J gene. The chain recombines TRBV24 with TRBJ2-4, with 8 bases lining up with TRBD2. Per the germline V gene, CDR1 is KGHTA and CDR2 is FRNEEI. The CDR3 has 18 amino acids. The DNA read from the CDR3 is TGTGTCAGCAGTCTGTTGGGGGGGGCGCGAAAAGGTCAAAACACCTTGTAC. Translation: CVSSLLGGARKGQNTLY. The CDR3 reads in full as CVSSLLGGARKGQNTLYF.

The table lists this clone with a few counts. The genes and germline here are from mouse. Read sequence stops 1 residue before the CDR3 end, and the germline J gene provides the missing end. V and J are TRBV3 and TRBJ2-4, with TRBD1 identical over 7 bases. Germline V lookup: CDR1 SNHLY, CDR2 FYNGKV (reference sequence). CDR3 size: 14 residues. J lost 4 bases, V lost 5 bases, and 6 bases had no gene match. CDR3 sequence: CASSPRDRKNTLYF. The sequenced part of the CDR3 DNA is TGTGCCAGCAGCCCCCGGGACAGAAAAAACACCTTGTAC.

Worth noting for this clone: Gene names and germline refer to mouse. The read is 1 residue too short to cover the CDR3 end, so that end is filled in from the germline J gene. The chain joins TRBV20 to TRBJ2-7, with a tentative D call TRBD1 (6 bases). Trimming took 2 bases from V and 0 from J, leaving 8 bases between them. This CDR3 contains 13 residues. Germline V gene sequence: CDR1 GFQATS, CDR2 STVNSAI. CDR3 DNA (partial): TGTGGTGCTAGGAGGGGGAGCTCCTATGAACAGTAC. Encoded protein: CGARRGSSYEQY. Given in full, the CDR3 is CGARRGSSYEQYF. Combining the CDR3 with reference TRBV20 and TRBJ2-7 gives the whole variable domain GALVYQYPRRTICKSGTSMRMECQAVGFQATSVAWYRQSPQKTFELIALSTVNSAIKYEQNFTQEKFPISHPNLSFSSMTVLNAYLEDRGLYLCGARRGSSYEQYFGPGTRLTVL.

This clone was seen a handful of times. Each gene name is a mouse one. The read ends 1 residue shy of where the CDR3 ends; the end is completed using the germline J gene. This chain joins TRBV20 and TRBJ2-4; D call uncertain. Trimming shortened V by 1 base and J by 0 bases, and 5 bases separated the two germline ends. CDR3 size: 13 residues. Germline values: CDR1 GFQATS, CDR2 STVNSAI. The CDR3 sequence is CGARGNSQNTLYF. CDR3 DNA, as far as it was read: TGTGGTGCTAGGGGAAATAGTCAAAACACCTTGTAC.

This clone has just a few counts. All gene names here are mouse names. Sequencing ends 1 residue short of the CDR3 end; the germline J gene provides the rest. V is TRBV26 and J is TRBJ1-1, with TRBD1 identical over 9 bases. Germline V CDR1 and CDR2: KGHPV, FQNQEV (reference sequence). Trimming at V came to 4 bases and at J to 3 bases, leaving 3 bases not matched to a gene. The length of the CDR3 is 14 residues. The chain's CDR3 is CASSRGQGYTEVFF. The DNA read from the CDR3 is TGTGCCAGCAGTCGGGGACAGGGTTACACAGAAGTCTTC.

Concerning this clone: Germline and genes here are mouse. The CDR3 end falls 1 residue outside the read, so it is completed with the germline J gene. The gene calls are TRBV29 and TRBJ2-7; 8 bases match TRBD2. Trimming at V came to 6 bases and at J to 5 bases, leaving 9 bases not matched to a gene. CDR1 is MSHET and CDR2 is SYDVDS in the germline V gene. The CDR3 length is 14 residues. CDR3: CASRRGGRINEQYF. The CDR3 bases that were read are TGTGCTAGCAGGAGGGGGGGGCGCATCAATGAACAGTAC.

This clone counts as medium-sized (0.01 to 0.1%). The genes are named according to mouse. The read finishes 1 residue shy of the CDR3 end, and the germline J gene is used to complete it. The chain uses TRBV26 and TRBJ1-2, with D unclear. Germline V gene sequence: CDR1 KGHPV, CDR2 FQNQEV (reference sequence). This CDR3 is 11 amino acids long. The V and J ends lost 0 bases and 8 bases respectively, with 4 bases between them. The part of the CDR3 DNA that was read is TGTGCCAGCAGTCTGTCGGCGGACTACACC. It specifies CASSLSADYT. The entire CDR3 reads CASSLSADYTF.

Worth noting for this clone: Here the gene names and germline are mouse. With the read ending 1 residue before the CDR3 end, the germline J gene is used to fill in that end. V usage is TRBV26 and J usage is TRBJ1-3, with no clear D. There are 14 residues in the CDR3. CDR1 and CDR2 (germline): KGHPV, FQNQEV (reference sequence). Trimming removed 4 bases at V and 0 bases at J, with 7 bases between. The covered CDR3 bases are TGTGCCAGCAGTCCGGCAGCTTCTGGAAATACGCTCTAT. This translates into CASSPAASGNTLY. In full, the CDR3 is CASSPAASGNTLYF.